These 10 T cell receptor beta chains were all obtained from the same sample, sequenced in a study of T cells after yellow fever vaccination. TCRdb reprocessed the 5' RACE reads with MiXCR, giving one entry per CDR3 protein. The sample carries more than 450,000 distinct CDR3 sequences, roughly a fifth recorded once. This specimen was PBMCs, taken approximately 20 days after the first yellow fever vaccination. The receptors derive from a man aged 18 to 35 who received the YFV17D yellow fever vaccine.

Here the CDR3 reads CASSNGQSRNYGYTF. For the CDR3, the DNA is TGTGCCAGCAGCAATGGACAGTCACGCAACTATGGCTACACCTTC. The chain combines TRBV6-1 with TRBJ1-2, with TRBD1 as a possible D gene (6 bases). Deletions cut 6 bases from V and 2 bases from J, with 16 bases between. Germline-derived CDR1 and CDR2 are MNHNS and SASEGT. This CDR3 comprises 15 residues.

The chain is built from TRBV7-2 and TRBJ2-3; 11 positions match TRBD2. CDR3 length equals 17 residues. Germline V gene data show CDR1 as SGHTA and CDR2 as FQGNSA. Germline trimming cut 4 bases from V and 5 bases from J; bases unmatched to any gene: 11. The CDR3 DNA is TGTGCCAGCAGCTCAGGTGCTACTAGCGGGGGCGGAGATACGCAGTATTTT. It is translated as CASSSGATSGGGDTQYF.

This clonotype has just a few counts. In DNA, the CDR3 is TGCGCCAGCAGCCAAGAGTGGATGGGCACCGGGGAGCTGTTTTTT. It yields the protein CASSQEWMGTGELFF. The genes are TRBV4-3 and TRBJ2-2; no reliable D call. Germline V CDR1 and CDR2: LGHNA, YSLEER. V gave up 0 bases and J gave up 4 bases, with 9 bases separating them. The CDR3 loop spans 15 amino acids.

The chain uses TRBV5-4 and TRBJ2-7; weak D call: TRBD1 (5 bases). The V end lost 4 bases, the J end lost 5 bases, and 16 bases lay between the germline ends. The germline V gene has CDR1 SGHNT and CDR2 YYREEE (reference sequence). This CDR3 is built from 14 residues. CDR3 in amino acids: CASSARGRVHEQYV. The CDR3 region has the DNA TGTGCCAGCAGCGCCCGCGGCAGGGTCCACGAGCAGTACGTC.

This clonotype was observed a handful of times. This chain uses TRBV12-3 or TRBV12-4 with TRBJ2-2; no definite D call. The CDR3 covers 14 residues. Trimming removed 7 bases from V and 2 bases from J, with 11 bases in between. CDR3 in DNA: TGTGCCAGCACTGTACAGATAAACACCGGGGAGCTGTTTTTT. Residues: CASTVQINTGELFF.

This clonotype appeared a few times. The rearrangement links TRBV29-1 to TRBJ1-5; D might be TRBD1 (5 bases). The CDR3 is 12 amino acids. Germline values: CDR1 SQVTM, CDR2 ANQGSEA. V was shortened by 4 bases and J by 6 bases, with 10 bases between the two germline ends. CDR3 nucleotide sequence: TGCAGCGTTGCTAACAGGTCTCAGCCCCAGCATTTT. Amino acids: CSVANRSQPQHF.

J is TRBJ2-1 and V is TRBV12-3 or TRBV12-4, with 8 bases aligning to TRBD1. The length of the CDR3 is 15 residues. The V segment lost 4 bases and the J segment 3 bases; nucleotides outside the gene matches: 5. The CDR3 coding sequence is TGTGCCAGCAGTTCACCAGGGGGCGGCTACAATGAGCAGTTCTTC. It yields the protein CASSSPGGGYNEQFF.

This chain uses TRBV3-1 with TRBJ1-2; 7 nucleotides line up with TRBD1. Germline trimming cut 5 bases from V and 8 bases from J; bases unmatched to any gene: 8. The CDR3 sequence is 13 residues long. Germline values: CDR1 LGHDT, CDR2 YNNKEL (reference sequence). In nucleotides, the CDR3 is TGTGCCAGCAGCACGGACAGGATTCGGGGCTACACCTTC. Its translation is CASSTDRIRGYTF. Using reference TRBV3-1 and TRBJ1-2 for the parts outside the CDR3, the full variable domain is DTAVSQTPKYLVTQMGNDKSIKCEQNLGHDTMYWYKQDSKKFLKIMFSYNNKELIINETVPNRFSPKSPDKAHLNLHINSLELGDSAVYFCASSTDRIRGYTFGSGTRLTVV.

This clonotype showed up just a few times. The V gene is TRBV20-1, the J gene TRBJ2-2; D is ambiguous. V was shortened by 6 bases and J by 2 bases, with 10 bases between the two germline ends. Germline V CDR1 and CDR2: DFQATT, SNEGSKA (reference sequence). The CDR3 length is 13 residues. Here the CDR3 reads CSALVPNTGELFF. The CDR3 region has the DNA TGCAGTGCCCTAGTTCCTAACACCGGGGAGCTGTTTTTT.

The V gene is TRBV7-2, the J gene TRBJ1-5, with D uncertain. The CDR3 is 14 residues long. Germline assignment: CDR1 SGHTA and CDR2 FQGNSA. V lost 0 bases to trimming and J lost 7 bases, with 10 bases between them. CDR3 nucleotides: TGTGCCAGCAGCTTAGCCCCAATAAACCAGCCCCAGCATTTT. This translates into CASSLAPINQPQHF.